These 31 T cell receptor beta chains share one sample of origin, sequenced in a study of blood T cell repertoires in COVID-19. The method was immunoSEQ multiplex PCR; TCRdb's version includes in-frame clones alone and lacks a portion of them. The sample records fewer than 350,000 clones, 65% to 90% being singletons. Sequencing input: peripheral blood. The receptors come from a woman aged 60-75 years with active or convalescent COVID-19.

J is TRBJ2-3 and V is TRBV3-1 (or the pseudogene TRBV3-2), with D possibly TRBD1 on 5 matching bases. There are 15 residues in the CDR3. V was trimmed by 1 base and J by 0 bases, leaving 8 bases between them. Looked up from germline, CDR1 is LGHDT and CDR2 is YNNKEL (reference sequence). DNA for the CDR3: TGTGCCAGCAGCCAAGCAGGGCACAGCACAGATACGCAGTATTTT. This encodes CASSQAGHSTDTQYF.

This clone was detected a few times. V and J are TRBV9 and TRBJ2-3, with D hard to call. CDR1 SGDLS and CDR2 YYNGEE come from the germline V gene. The V end was cut by 0 bases, the J end by 2 bases, with 10 bases between. The CDR3 has 15 amino acids. CDR3 nucleotide sequence: TGTGCCAGCAGCGTAGTAGCTTCCGCCACAGATACGCAGTATTTT. Translating gives CASSVVASATDTQYF.

The chain recombines TRBV19 with TRBJ2-3; D remains ambiguous. There are 14 residues in the CDR3. With 6 bases removed from V and 0 bases from J, the gap between germline ends came to 10 bases. Germline V gene lookup returns CDR1 LNHDA and CDR2 SQIVND (reference sequence). The chain's CDR3 is CASRAEVSTDTQYF. CDR3 in DNA: TGTGCCAGTAGGGCTGAGGTCAGCACAGATACGCAGTATTTT.

The rearrangement uses TRBV14 and TRBJ2-2; TRBD1 is a possible D gene (6 bases). This CDR3 has 17 amino acids. The V end lost 0 bases, the J end lost 7 bases, and 18 bases lay between the germline ends. Germline V gene sequence: CDR1 SGHDN, CDR2 FVKESK. The CDR3 region is CASSQDAAKGVIGELFF. CDR3 nucleotides: TGTGCCAGCAGCCAAGATGCGGCAAAGGGGGTTATCGGGGAGCTGTTTTTT. Full variable domain (outside the CDR3, taken from reference TRBV14 and TRBJ2-2): EAGVTQFPSHSVIEKGQTVTLRCDPISGHDNLYWYRRVMGKEIKFLLHFVKESKQDESGMPNNRFLAERTGGTYSTLKVQPAELEDSGVYFCASSQDAAKGVIGELFFGEGSRLTVL.

The chain recombines TRBV5-8 with TRBJ1-2, with D possibly matching TRBD1 (6 bases). This CDR3 region has 16 residues. The V end lost 4 bases, the J end lost 1 base, and 17 bases lay between the germline ends. The germline gives CDR1 SGHTS, CDR2 YDEGEE. The CDR3 coding sequence is TGTGCCAGCAGCCAATCAATCAGGGGCAGTAACTATGGCTACACCTTC. Protein: CASSQSIRGSNYGYTF. Together with reference TRBV5-8 and TRBJ1-2, the CDR3 gives the full variable domain: EAGVTQSPTHLIKTRGQQATLRCSPISGHTSVYWYQQALGLGLQFLLWYDEGEERNRGNFPPRFSGRQFPNYSSELNVNALELEDSALYLCASSQSIRGSNYGYTFGSGTRLTVV.

The J gene is TRBJ2-1, the V gene TRBV11-1, with 12 bases identical to TRBD1. Germline V gives CDR1 SGHAT, CDR2 FQDESV (reference sequence). The CDR3 is 15 residues long. J gave up 15 bases and V 6 bases, and 15 bases lay outside the gene matches. CDR3 in amino acids: CASSYTGTGGSCPFF. CDR3 sequence (DNA): TGTGCCAGCAGTTATACCGGGACAGGGGGCTCCTGCCCGTTCTTC.

This chain joins TRBV5-1 and TRBJ2-5; 9 nucleotides match TRBD2. The germline V gene has CDR1 SGHRS and CDR2 YFSETQ. The V segment lost 4 bases and the J segment 2 bases; nucleotides outside the gene matches: 3. The CDR3 totals 14 residues. CDR3 residues: CASSGTSGQETQYF. The CDR3, as DNA: TGCGCCAGCAGCGGAACTAGCGGGCAAGAGACCCAGTACTTC.

J is TRBJ1-2 and V is TRBV6-5; 7 bases match TRBD1. CDR1 is MNHEY, CDR2 SVGAGI, per germline. Trimming took 4 bases from V and 4 from J; bases not matched to a gene: 12. The CDR3 is 16 residues long. The CDR3 loop is CASSSTTGRFPYGYTF. The DNA for the CDR3 is TGTGCCAGCAGTTCTACGACAGGGAGGTTCCCCTATGGCTACACCTTC.

The chain carries TRBV5-6 and TRBJ1-1; 11 nucleotides align to TRBD1. There are 15 residues in the CDR3. V lost 4 bases and J lost 3; bases outside the gene matches: 5. From germline, CDR1 is SGHDT and CDR2 YYEEEE. CDR3 region: CASSGTGGWDTEAFF. The CDR3, as DNA: TGTGCCAGCAGCGGGACAGGGGGTTGGGACACTGAAGCTTTCTTT.

This chain uses TRBV4-2 with TRBJ2-3, with 9 positions matching TRBD2. Germline V lookup: CDR1 LGHNA, CDR2 YNFKEQ. V shed 0 bases and J 8 bases; nucleotides not matched to a gene: 12. The CDR3 runs to 17 residues. The CDR3, as DNA: TGTGCCAGCAGCCAAGATCTGGACCCAGCGGGGGGTGGTACGCAGTATTTT. Amino acid sequence: CASSQDLDPAGGGTQYF.

The chain recombines TRBV25-1 with TRBJ1-2; possible D gene TRBD1, 6 bases. Trimming removed 2 bases at V and 6 bases at J, with 19 bases between. Germline CDR1 MGHDK, CDR2 SYGVNS. This CDR3 region has 16 residues. The CDR3 here is CASSEPLGAGGDGYTF. CDR3 in DNA: TGTGCCAGCAGTGAACCCTTGGGGGCGGGCGGTGATGGCTACACCTTC.

The rearrangement uses TRBV5-5 and TRBJ1-5; TRBD1 is a possible D gene (6 bases). The germline V gene has CDR1 SGHKS and CDR2 YYEKEE (reference sequence). The CDR3 covers 15 residues. V shed 4 bases and J shed 9 bases, with 20 bases lying between them. For the CDR3, the DNA is TGTGCCAGCAGCCGCCGCGGGGGGGGCGAAGGGCCCCAGCATTTT. The encoded protein is CASSRRGGGEGPQHF. The entire variable domain, with the rest obtained from reference TRBV5-5 and TRBJ1-5, is as follows: DAGVTQSPTHLIKTRGQQVTLRCSPISGHKSVSWYQQVLGQGPQFIFQYYEKEERGRGNFPDRFSARQFPNYSSELNVNALLLGDSALYLCASSRRGGGEGPQHFGDGTRLSIL.

Only one count was recorded for this clone. The rearrangement links TRBV19 to TRBJ2-1, with D uncertain. This CDR3 is 13 amino acids long. Germline lookup yields CDR1 LNHDA and CDR2 SQIVND (reference sequence). Trimming pared 5 bases from V and 5 bases from J, leaving 10 bases between. The CDR3 region is CASSVRRNNEQFF. In DNA, the CDR3 is TGTGCCAGTAGTGTAAGGCGGAACAATGAGCAGTTCTTC.

The V gene is TRBV19, the J gene TRBJ2-3; a weak D match, TRBD2 (5 bases). V lost 4 bases and J lost 2, with 19 bases in between. This CDR3 is built from 17 residues. The germline CDR1 and CDR2 sequences are LNHDA and SQIVND (reference sequence). The CDR3 DNA is TGTGCCAGTAGTACCCACCAGAGCGGAAGGTTCACAGATACGCAGTATTTT. This translates into CASSTHQSGRFTDTQYF.

The rearrangement uses TRBV5-1 and TRBJ2-3; 9 nucleotides match TRBD1. Germline CDR1 SGHRS, CDR2 YFSETQ. The V and J ends lost 4 bases and 0 bases, in that order; junction bases with no gene match: 3. This CDR3 is built from 15 residues. The CDR3 loop reads CASSADRGSTDTQYF. The CDR3 nucleotides are TGCGCCAGCAGCGCAGACAGGGGGAGCACAGATACGCAGTATTTT.

The CDR3 spells CASSSTTGASLGELFF. The DNA for the CDR3 is TGTGCCAGCAGCTCCACGACAGGCGCGAGTCTCGGGGAGCTGTTTTTT. The chain combines TRBV9 with TRBJ2-2; TRBD1 is a possible D gene (6 bases). This CDR3 spans 16 amino acids. Germline values: CDR1 SGDLS, CDR2 YYNGEE. V lost 4 bases and J lost 7, with 20 bases in between.

The chain combines TRBV5-6 with TRBJ1-6; 9 nucleotides match TRBD1. Germline trimming cut 1 base from V and 9 bases from J; bases unmatched to any gene: 11. The CDR3 is 17 residues long. CDR1 and CDR2 from the germline V gene are SGHDT and YYEEEE. CDR3 protein: CASSLNLGQGYGSPLHF. CDR3 bases: TGTGCCAGCAGCTTGAACCTCGGACAGGGGTATGGTTCACCCCTCCACTTT.

The rearrangement links TRBV24-1 to TRBJ1-2; D is undetermined. The CDR3 loop spans 14 amino acids. CDR1 and CDR2 (germline): KGHDR, SFDVKD. Trimming pared 4 bases from V and 1 base from J, leaving 9 bases between. Here the CDR3 DNA reads TGTGCCACCAGTGAGAGAGGATTTAACTATGGCTACACCTTC. This sequence encodes CATSERGFNYGYTF.

In nucleotides, the CDR3 is TGTGCCAGCAGCACCCCTAGGACAGCAGAGTACGAGCAGTACTTC. This sequence encodes CASSTPRTAEYEQYF. This sequence joins TRBV6-2 or TRBV6-3 and TRBJ2-7; possible D gene TRBD1, 6 bases. From germline, CDR1 is MNHEY and CDR2 SVGEGT. CDR3 length: 15 residues. V lost 6 bases and J 4 bases, leaving 19 bases between the germline ends.

The chain carries TRBV11-2 and TRBJ1-1; D is perhaps TRBD1 (6 bases). The CDR3 covers 13 residues. Germline V lookup: CDR1 SGHAT, CDR2 FQNNGV. V lost 4 bases to trimming and J lost 10 bases, with 16 bases between them. The CDR3 reads CASSSRMTRGAFF. CDR3 nucleotides: TGTGCCAGCAGCTCTAGAATGACCAGGGGAGCTTTCTTT. The full variable domain, with the rest looked up from reference TRBV11-2 and TRBJ1-1, is EAGVAQSPRYKIIEKRQSVAFWCNPISGHATLYWYQQILGQGPKLLIQFQNNGVVDDSQLPKDRFSAERLKGVDSTLKIQPAKLEDSAVYLCASSSRMTRGAFFGQGTRLTVV.

A few counts support this clone. The V call is TRBV9, the J call TRBJ1-1, with 11 nucleotides matching TRBD1. Trimming at V came to 3 bases and at J to 6 bases, leaving 10 bases not matched to a gene. The V gene's germline CDR1 is SGDLS and CDR2 YYNGEE. The length of the CDR3 is 16 residues. CDR3 nucleotides: TGTGCCAGCAGCGGACGGACAGGGGGCGAATTTTCTGAAGCTTTCTTT. Its protein is CASSGRTGGEFSEAFF.

With regard to this clone: Other DNA sequences within the sample encode an identical CDR3. The rearrangement uses TRBV7-2 and TRBJ2-5; D not certain. Trimming shortened V by 4 bases and J by 2 bases, and 2 bases separated the two germline ends. The CDR3 is 11 amino acids. The V gene's germline CDR1 is SGHTA and CDR2 FQGNSA. The chain's CDR3 is CASSSQETQYF. CDR3 in DNA: TGTGCCAGCAGCTCTCAAGAGACCCAGTACTTC.

This clone has just one count. V usage is TRBV7-9 and J usage is TRBJ1-1; D might be TRBD1 (6 bases). V dropped 2 bases and J dropped 1 base, with 8 bases sitting between them. There are 14 residues in the CDR3. Germline V gene sequence: CDR1 SEHNR, CDR2 FQNEAQ (reference sequence). The CDR3 nucleotides read TGTGCCAGCAGCTTACCGACAGGGAACACTGAAGCTTTCTTT. Its translation is CASSLPTGNTEAFF.

The V call is TRBV10-3, the J call TRBJ1-1; perhaps TRBD1 as D (5 bases). Germline lookup yields CDR1 ENHRY and CDR2 SYGVKD. The CDR3 covers 13 residues. Trimming removed 8 bases from V and 2 bases from J, with 12 bases in between. CDR3 region: CAIRGRVNTEAFF. CDR3 coding DNA: TGTGCCATCCGAGGCAGGGTAAACACTGAAGCTTTCTTT.

The V gene is TRBV12-5, the J gene TRBJ2-2; D uncertain. CDR1 and CDR2 (germline): LGHNT, FRNRAP. With 2 bases removed from V and 4 bases from J, the gap between germline ends came to 2 bases. The CDR3 has 12 residues. The CDR3 DNA reads TGTGCTAGTGGTTTGCTCACCGGGGAGCTGTTTTTT. Protein: CASGLLTGELFF.

V usage is TRBV4-2 and J usage is TRBJ2-1; perhaps TRBD1 as D (6 bases). The CDR3 is 15 amino acids. Germline-derived CDR1 and CDR2 are LGHNA and YNFKEQ. V lost 1 base and J 6 bases, leaving 13 bases between the germline ends. CDR3 DNA: TGTGCCAGCAGCCAAGGCAGGGGTGCGATCAATGAGCAGTTCTTC. Protein: CASSQGRGAINEQFF.

The genes are TRBV7-9 and TRBJ1-1; the match to TRBD1 covers 9 bases. This CDR3 is 14 amino acids long. The ends lost 5 bases at V and 3 bases at J; junction bases unmatched: 4. CDR1 is SEHNR and CDR2 is FQNEAQ in the germline V gene (reference sequence). CDR3 amino acids: CASSLYRGHTEAFF. CDR3 nucleotides: TGTGCCAGCAGCCTATACAGGGGGCACACTGAAGCTTTCTTT.

The V call is TRBV7-2, the J call TRBJ2-7, with TRBD2 matching 11 bases. Looked up from germline, CDR1 is SGHTA and CDR2 is FQGNSA. The junction had 3 bases not matched to a gene; V was cut back by 8 bases and J by 0 bases. The CDR3 runs 14 residues. In nucleotides, the CDR3 is TGTGCCAGCTCTAGCGGGGGGCTCTCCTACGAGCAGTACTTC. Its protein product is CASSSGGLSYEQYF. Together with reference TRBV7-2 and TRBJ2-7, the CDR3 gives the full variable domain: GAGVSQSPSNKVTEKGKDVELRCDPISGHTALYWYRQSLGQGLEFLIYFQGNSAPDKSGLPSDRFSAERTGGSVSTLTIQRTQQEDSAVYLCASSSGGLSYEQYFGPGTRLTVT.

The table lists this clone with a count of one. The gene calls are TRBV5-1 and TRBJ2-7; TRBD2 might be the D (5 bases). CDR3 length: 15 amino acids. Deletions cut 0 bases from V and 3 bases from J, with 13 bases between. Germline V gene lookup returns CDR1 SGHRS and CDR2 YFSETQ. In nucleotides, the CDR3 is TGCGCCAGCAGCTTGGACTCGACCGGGATCTACGAGCAGTACTTC. Translating gives CASSLDSTGIYEQYF.

This clone showed up just a few times. This rearrangement joins TRBV10-3 to TRBJ2-7; 9 bases agree with TRBD1. V shed 0 bases, J shed 0 bases, and the junction held 9 bases outside the gene matches. Germline V gene data show CDR1 as ENHRY and CDR2 as SYGVKD. The CDR3 covers 18 residues. CDR3 nucleotide sequence: TGTGCCATCAGTGAGTCTGGAACCGGGACAGGGAGCTCCTACGAGCAGTACTTC. Amino acids: CAISESGTGTGSSYEQYF.

This chain uses TRBV12-5 with TRBJ2-1; 12 nucleotides line up with TRBD2. Germline CDR1 LGHNT, CDR2 FRNRAP. The CDR3 is made up of 15 amino acids. The V segment lost 4 bases and the J segment 6 bases; nucleotides outside the gene matches: 4. CDR3 residues: CASGSGLAGINEQFF. The DNA of the CDR3 is TGTGCTAGTGGTTCCGGACTAGCGGGGATCAATGAGCAGTTCTTC.